This T cell receptor beta chain derives from a study of blood T cell repertoires in COVID-19. Study in general: T cells, B-cell-depleted T cells, or PBMCs provided the cDNA or gDNA that served as material.

Libraries were prepared by immunoSEQ multiplex PCR; TCRdb keeps only in-frame clonotypes and omits some of them. The sample lists over 200,000 clones; about nine tenths were seen once. The CDR3 contains 16 residues. CDR1 and CDR2 from the germline V gene are SEHNR and FQNEAQ (reference sequence). V was clipped by 3 bases and J by 8 bases; unmatched bases: 9. This clonotype was obtained from a man aged 35-49 years with acute or convalescent COVID-19. V usage is TRBV7-9 and J usage is TRBJ1-4, with 10 positions matching TRBD1. The sample consisted of peripheral blood. CDR3 region: CASSFLTGTGDEKLFF. CDR3 coding DNA: TGTGCCAGCAGCTTCCTAACCGGGACAGGGGACGAAAAACTGTTTTTT.